Given below is one T cell receptor (beta chain) in context. TCRdb's table, derived via immunoSEQ multiplex PCR, lists solely in-frame clones and lacks some. The table lists about 140,000 clones, 60% to 85% of them singletons. The sample is drawn from a study of cytotoxic CD8 clonotypes in ibrutinib-treated CLL. The V and J ends lost 4 bases and 4 bases respectively, with 9 bases between them. In germline, CDR1 is SGHNT, CDR2 YYREEE (reference sequence). The CDR3 extends over 13 amino acids. The specimen comprised PBMCs, sampled after 24 months of ibrutinib treatment. This chain connects TRBV5-4 to TRBJ1-3; D not resolved. The source is a human donor with chronic lymphocytic leukemia. CDR3 sequence reads: CASSPTAGNTIYF. The CDR3 region has the DNA TGTGCCAGCAGCCCGACGGCCGGAAACACCATATATTTT.